The clone carrying this TCR beta chain was recorded only once. Antigen unknown. The entry originates in a study of blood T cells in healthy people across ages. The authors ran a second PCR of 7 to 11 cycles using a sample-barcoded 5' primer and a J-beta primer mix. TCRdb re-called the 5' RACE reads with MiXCR, one entry per CDR3 protein. This sample has 1,500,000 or so distinct CDR3 sequences, with 40% to 45% found just once. Broader study findings: Roughly linear declines in TCR beta diversity per million T cells occurred with age.

V was cut by 1 base and J by 2 bases, with 12 bases left in between. CDR3 length: 15 residues. CDR1 and CDR2 (germline): LGHNA, YNFKEQ. The sample taken for sequencing was blood. The clonotype was recovered from a woman aged 18-29 years in good health. The rearrangement uses TRBV4-2 and TRBJ2-7; TRBD1 is a possible D gene (5 bases). The DNA for the CDR3 is TGTGCCAGCAGCCAAGCTGCAGGGCCAGCCTACGAGCAGTACTTC. The encoded protein is CASSQAAGPAYEQYF.